This T cell receptor beta chain was obtained from a study of T cell changes during pregnancy in multiple sclerosis. Germline V gives CDR1 SGHTA, CDR2 FQGNSA. V was pared by 5 bases and J by 3 bases, with 5 bases of the junction left unmatched. CDR3 length: 14 amino acids. Measured with immunoSEQ multiplex PCR; TCRdb has only the in-frame clones, and not every one. The sample contains 56,000 or so clones, around nine tenths of which appear only once. The rearrangement links TRBV7-2 to TRBJ2-7; 9 nucleotides agree with TRBD1. Material: CD4+ T cells from peripheral blood mononuclear cells, obtained in the third trimester of pregnancy. The TCR comes from a female donor with multiple sclerosis, enrolled in a pregnancy study. The DNA for the CDR3 is TGTGCCAGCAGCGCCCGGGACAGGGTCTACGAGCAGTACTTC. This encodes CASSARDRVYEQYF.